Listed below are T cell receptor beta chains from one sample, sequenced in a study of early T cells in non-severe SARS-CoV-2 infection. MiXCR, applied by TCRdb to the 5' RACE reads, yields one record per CDR3 protein. The table lists more than 65,000 distinct CDR3 sequences, roughly 13% of them singletons, with less than 1.5% in the top ten. Source material: whole blood. The receptors were gathered from an adult who was a healthcare worker with PCR-confirmed SARS-CoV-2 infection or an uninfected control (not recorded which). Each CDR3 is given with its conserved first and last residue. A D gene is named only where the DNA matches it firmly. Only part of the rows carry a size: once, few, many, or a class if the clone is expanded.

D gene: NA
J gene: TRBJ2-3
clone size: few
CDR3 length: 14
V gene: TRBV29-1
CDR3 protein: CSVVGTPQRDTQYF
CDR3 DNA: TGCAGCGTCGTCGGGACACCCCAACGAGATACGCAGTATTTT

D gene: TRBD2
J gene: TRBJ2-1
clone size: few
CDR3 length: 16
V gene: TRBV4-1
CDR3 protein: CASSQGRTSGYNEQFF
CDR3 DNA: TGCGCCAGCAGCCAAGGAAGGACTAGCGGTTACAATGAGCAGTTCTTC

D gene: TRBD2
J gene: TRBJ2-1
clone size: many
CDR3 length: 15
V gene: TRBV7-2
CDR3 protein: CASSRGLAGMGEQFF
CDR3 DNA: TGTGCCAGCAGCCGGGGACTAGCGGGGATGGGTGAGCAGTTCTTC

D gene: NA
J gene: TRBJ1-2
clone size: few
CDR3 length: 12
V gene: TRBV2
CDR3 protein: CASSEGTLGYTF
CDR3 DNA: TGTGCCAGCAGTGAAGGGACGCTCGGCTACACCTTC

D gene: NA
J gene: TRBJ2-6
clone size: few
CDR3 length: 18
V gene: TRBV11-2
CDR3 protein: CASSHGTVFNSGANVLTF
CDR3 DNA: TGTGCCAGCAGCCACGGGACCGTCTTCAACTCTGGGGCCAACGTCCTGACTTTC

D gene: NA
J gene: TRBJ1-1
clone size: many
CDR3 length: 15
V gene: TRBV29-1
CDR3 protein: CSAVGTIGGNTEAFF
CDR3 DNA: TGCAGCGCCGTAGGTACAATTGGGGGGAACACTGAAGCTTTCTTT

D gene: NA
J gene: TRBJ1-4
clone size: few
CDR3 length: 15
V gene: TRBV20-1
CDR3 protein: CSARDPRPTNEKLFF
CDR3 DNA: TGCAGTGCTAGAGATCCTCGTCCAACTAATGAAAAACTGTTTTTT

D gene: NA
J gene: TRBJ2-1
clone size: many
CDR3 length: 14
V gene: TRBV4-2
CDR3 protein: CASSQDQGISEQFF
CDR3 DNA: TGTGCCAGCAGCCAAGATCAGGGGATTAGTGAGCAGTTCTTC

D gene: NA
J gene: TRBJ2-1
clone size: many
CDR3 length: 15
V gene: TRBV28
CDR3 protein: CASSFSSSSYNEQFF
CDR3 DNA: TGTGCCAGCAGTTTTTCTAGTAGCTCCTACAATGAGCAGTTCTTC

D gene: NA
J gene: TRBJ2-7
clone size: few
CDR3 length: 17
V gene: TRBV20-1
CDR3 protein: CSARDFVGSQGNYEQYF
CDR3 DNA: TGCAGTGCTAGAGATTTTGTTGGGTCCCAGGGGAACTACGAGCAGTACTTC

D gene: TRBD1
J gene: TRBJ2-6
clone size: NA
CDR3 length: 17
V gene: TRBV28
CDR3 protein: CASGMTGVGSGANVLTF
CDR3 DNA: TGTGCCAGCGGGATGACAGGGGTTGGCTCTGGGGCCAACGTCCTGACTTTC

D gene: NA
J gene: TRBJ2-1
clone size: few
CDR3 length: 12
V gene: TRBV3-1
CDR3 protein: CASSWGAQEQFF
CDR3 DNA: TGTGCCAGCAGCTGGGGGGCCCAGGAGCAGTTCTTC

D gene: NA
J gene: TRBJ1-5
clone size: NA
CDR3 length: 13
V gene: TRBV18
CDR3 protein: CASSPGNDQPQHF
CDR3 DNA: TGTGCCAGCTCACCCGGGAACGATCAGCCCCAGCATTTT

D gene: NA
J gene: TRBJ2-5
clone size: many
CDR3 length: 12
V gene: TRBV5-4
CDR3 protein: CASSRTQETQYF
CDR3 DNA: TGTGCCAGCAGCCGGACACAAGAGACCCAGTACTTC

D gene: NA
J gene: TRBJ1-6
clone size: NA
CDR3 length: 15
V gene: TRBV5-1
CDR3 protein: CASSLGSTSNSPLHF
CDR3 DNA: TGCGCCAGCAGCTTGGGAAGTACAAGTAATTCACCCCTCCACTTT

D gene: TRBD1
J gene: TRBJ1-1
clone size: many
CDR3 length: 14
V gene: TRBV13
CDR3 protein: CASSSETGSAEAFF
CDR3 DNA: TGTGCCAGCAGCTCGGAGACAGGGAGTGCTGAAGCTTTCTTT

D gene: TRBD2
J gene: TRBJ2-7
clone size: few
CDR3 length: 14
V gene: TRBV2
CDR3 protein: CASSPSGSVYEQYF
CDR3 DNA: TGTGCCAGCAGTCCTAGCGGGTCAGTCTACGAGCAGTACTTC

D gene: NA
J gene: TRBJ2-3
clone size: few
CDR3 length: 16
V gene: TRBV5-1
CDR3 protein: CASSMRPGPTTDTQYF
CDR3 DNA: TGCGCCAGCAGCATGCGACCGGGACCTACCACAGATACGCAGTATTTT

D gene: NA
J gene: TRBJ2-7
clone size: few
CDR3 length: 13
V gene: TRBV12-5
CDR3 protein: CASGSRGQYEQYF
CDR3 DNA: TGTGCTAGTGGTTCACGGGGGCAATACGAGCAGTACTTC

D gene: NA
J gene: TRBJ2-4
clone size: NA
CDR3 length: 12
V gene: TRBV6-2/TRBV6-3
CDR3 protein: CATLGAKNIQYF
CDR3 DNA: TGTGCCACCCTCGGAGCCAAAAACATTCAGTACTTC

D gene: NA
J gene: TRBJ2-3
clone size: many
CDR3 length: 14
V gene: TRBV5-1
CDR3 protein: CASSLEGRGDTQYF
CDR3 DNA: TGCGCCAGCAGCTTGGAAGGACGAGGCGATACGCAGTATTTT

D gene: TRBD1
J gene: TRBJ1-2
clone size: NA
CDR3 length: 14
V gene: TRBV29-1
CDR3 protein: CSVEADRGDYGYTF
CDR3 DNA: TGCAGCGTTGAAGCCGACAGGGGGGACTATGGCTACACCTTC

D gene: NA
J gene: TRBJ1-1
clone size: many
CDR3 length: 14
V gene: TRBV7-2
CDR3 protein: CASSPYDRPTEAFF
CDR3 DNA: TGTGCCAGCAGCCCGTATGACAGACCCACTGAAGCTTTCTTT

D gene: TRBD1
J gene: TRBJ1-2
clone size: few
CDR3 length: 16
V gene: TRBV18
CDR3 protein: CASSPVGTANNYGYTF
CDR3 DNA: TGTGCCAGCTCACCCGTAGGGACAGCTAATAACTATGGCTACACCTTC

D gene: NA
J gene: TRBJ2-1
clone size: many
CDR3 length: 13
V gene: TRBV20-1
CDR3 protein: CSASPVAYNEQFF
CDR3 DNA: TGCAGTGCTAGCCCAGTAGCCTACAATGAGCAGTTCTTC

D gene: NA
J gene: TRBJ2-4
clone size: many
CDR3 length: 13
V gene: TRBV7-9
CDR3 protein: CASSSNRANIQYF
CDR3 DNA: TGTGCCAGCAGCTCAAACAGGGCCAACATTCAGTACTTC

D gene: TRBD1
J gene: TRBJ2-2
clone size: many
CDR3 length: 14
V gene: TRBV6-2/TRBV6-3
CDR3 protein: CASRRTGNAGELFF
CDR3 DNA: TGTGCCAGCAGGCGGACAGGGAACGCCGGGGAGCTGTTTTTT

D gene: NA
J gene: TRBJ2-2
clone size: many
CDR3 length: 15
V gene: TRBV6-2/TRBV6-3
CDR3 protein: CAISDGGGPTGELFF
CDR3 DNA: TGTGCCATCTCTGACGGGGGAGGACCCACCGGGGAGCTGTTTTTT

D gene: NA
J gene: TRBJ2-7
clone size: many
CDR3 length: 12
V gene: TRBV27
CDR3 protein: CASSPDLYEQYF
CDR3 DNA: TGTGCCAGCAGCCCCGACCTCTACGAGCAGTACTTC

D gene: TRBD2
J gene: TRBJ2-7
clone size: few
CDR3 length: 14
V gene: TRBV10-3
CDR3 protein: CATRGTSGYYEQYF
CDR3 DNA: TGTGCCACCAGAGGGACTAGCGGATACTACGAGCAGTACTTC

D gene: NA
J gene: TRBJ2-4
clone size: few
CDR3 length: 16
V gene: TRBV28
CDR3 protein: CASSPFVSGNKNIQYF
CDR3 DNA: TGTGCCAGCAGCCCCTTCGTTAGCGGTAACAAAAACATTCAGTACTTC

D gene: NA
J gene: TRBJ2-3
clone size: NA
CDR3 length: 16
V gene: TRBV25-1
CDR3 protein: CASSPGTGRGTDTQYF
CDR3 DNA: TGTGCCAGCAGTCCTGGGACGGGACGGGGCACAGATACGCAGTATTTT

D gene: NA
J gene: TRBJ2-3
clone size: many
CDR3 length: 13
V gene: TRBV7-7
CDR3 protein: CASSLDTGDTQYF
CDR3 DNA: TGTGCCAGCAGCTTGGATACAGGAGATACGCAGTATTTT

D gene: NA
J gene: TRBJ2-2
clone size: few
CDR3 length: 14
V gene: TRBV9
CDR3 protein: CASSVWGRPGELFF
CDR3 DNA: TGTGCCAGCAGCGTATGGGGGCGGCCCGGGGAGCTGTTTTTT

D gene: TRBD2
J gene: TRBJ2-1
clone size: many
CDR3 length: 13
V gene: TRBV27
CDR3 protein: CASRIAGSAEQFF
CDR3 DNA: TGTGCCAGCAGGATAGCGGGGTCGGCTGAGCAGTTCTTC

D gene: NA
J gene: TRBJ2-7
clone size: NA
CDR3 length: 12
V gene: TRBV12-3/TRBV12-4
CDR3 protein: CASSFYVGEQYF
CDR3 DNA: TGTGCCAGCAGTTTTTATGTTGGTGAGCAGTACTTC

D gene: TRBD2
J gene: TRBJ2-1
clone size: NA
CDR3 length: 16
V gene: TRBV5-4
CDR3 protein: CASSLLSGRTYNEQFF
CDR3 DNA: TGTGCCAGCAGCTTGTTGAGCGGGAGAACATACAATGAGCAGTTCTTC

D gene: TRBD2
J gene: TRBJ2-1
clone size: few
CDR3 length: 16
V gene: TRBV5-1
CDR3 protein: CASSKGGTRLNNEQFF
CDR3 DNA: TGCGCCAGCAGCAAAGGCGGGACTAGGCTTAACAATGAGCAGTTCTTC

D gene: NA
J gene: TRBJ2-1
clone size: many
CDR3 length: 18
V gene: TRBV6-2/TRBV6-3
CDR3 protein: CASSKVVGGLQLYNEQFF
CDR3 DNA: TGTGCCAGCTCGAAGGTAGTAGGGGGATTACAACTATACAATGAGCAGTTCTTC

D gene: TRBD2
J gene: TRBJ2-5
clone size: NA
CDR3 length: 12
V gene: TRBV5-6
CDR3 protein: CASSSGRETQYF
CDR3 DNA: TGTGCCAGCAGCTCCGGGAGGGAGACCCAGTACTTC

D gene: NA
J gene: TRBJ2-7
clone size: few
CDR3 length: 15
V gene: TRBV4-2
CDR3 protein: CASSLAGSPFEEQYF
CDR3 DNA: TGTGCCAGCAGCCTAGCCGGGTCTCCCTTTGAGGAGCAGTACTTC

D gene: TRBD2
J gene: TRBJ2-1
clone size: many
CDR3 length: 15
V gene: TRBV7-9
CDR3 protein: CASSSTSGVHNEQFF
CDR3 DNA: TGTGCCAGCAGCTCGACTAGCGGGGTACACAATGAGCAGTTCTTC

D gene: TRBD1
J gene: TRBJ2-2
clone size: many
CDR3 length: 17
V gene: TRBV11-2
CDR3 protein: CASSRTGASEYTGELFF
CDR3 DNA: TGTGCCAGCAGCCGGACAGGGGCTAGCGAGTACACCGGGGAGCTGTTTTTT

D gene: TRBD1
J gene: TRBJ1-3
clone size: NA
CDR3 length: 15
V gene: TRBV10-3
CDR3 protein: CAIREERGLSNTIYF
CDR3 DNA: TGTGCCATCAGAGAAGAGAGGGGGCTTTCAAACACCATATATTTT

D gene: TRBD2
J gene: TRBJ2-7
clone size: NA
CDR3 length: 14
V gene: TRBV29-1
CDR3 protein: CSVEFSGRATEQYF
CDR3 DNA: TGCAGCGTTGAATTTAGCGGGAGGGCAACCGAGCAGTACTTC